Shown below are 5 T cell receptor beta chains from a single sample sequenced in a study of T cells in Graves' hyperthyroidism and ophthalmopathy. Amplification of TCR beta CDR3 regions used RNA as the template. The TCR CDR3 first-round RT-PCR relied on the HTBI primer set. TCRdb fed the multiplex PCR reads into MiXCR, producing one record per CDR3 protein. This table has 50,000 to 75,000 distinct CDR3 sequences, about 50% appearing once. Sequenced sample: blood. Every receptor here comes from a woman in her twenties or thirties with Graves' ophthalmopathy.

This clonotype was seen repeatedly, ten times or more. This chain links TRBV9 with TRBJ2-7; no reliable D call. Per the germline V gene, CDR1 is SGDLS and CDR2 is YYNGEE. This CDR3 has 16 residues. Trimming cost V 0 bases and J 0 bases, with 13 bases left between them. CDR3 sequence (DNA): TGTGCCAGCAGCGTAGGGCGGCCCGATGGCTCCTACGAGCAGTACTTC. It is translated as CASSVGRPDGSYEQYF.

This clonotype was seen at least ten times. A much larger clone lies a single base off, so this may be a read error. The chain joins TRBV6-5 to TRBJ1-1; D ambiguous. This CDR3 is built from 12 residues. Germline V gives CDR1 MNHEY, CDR2 SVGAGI. CDR3 in amino acids: CANSARNTEAFF. The CDR3 DNA is TGTGCCAACAGTGCTCGGAACACTGAAGCTTTCTTT.

As regards this clonotype: A junction end diverges from the germline sequence, so it may reflect a read error. This chain connects TRBV7-9 to TRBJ2-2; weak D call: TRBD2 (5 bases). The CDR3 has 16 residues. Germline-derived CDR1 and CDR2 are SEHNR and FQNEAQ (reference sequence). CDR3 sequence: CASGLWTGYSTGELFF. The DNA for the CDR3 is TGTGCCAGCGGCTTATGGACGGGGTACTCCACCGGGGAGCTGTTTTTT. Full variable domain (rest looked up from reference TRBV7-9 and TRBJ2-2): DTGVSQNPRHKITKRGQNVTFRCDPISEHNRLYWYRQTLGQGPEFLTYFQNEAQLEKSRLLSDRFSAERPKGSFSTLEIQRTEQGDSAMYLCASGLWTGYSTGELFFGEGSRLTVL.

This clonotype showed up many times. The chain couples TRBV4-2 to TRBJ2-5, with 7 bases matching TRBD2. Germline CDR1 and CDR2: LGHNA and YNFKEQ. The CDR3 is 17 amino acids. V was pared by 1 base and J by 1 base, with 9 bases of the junction left unmatched. Here the CDR3 reads CASSQGAGRLLQETQYF. DNA for the CDR3: TGTGCCAGCAGCCAAGGCGCCGGGAGGCTTCTCCAAGAGACCCAGTACTTC.

This clonotype was counted ten times or more. J is TRBJ2-5 and V is TRBV28, with 9 bases matching TRBD1. The CDR3 spans 16 residues. Germline CDR1 is MDHEN and CDR2 is SYDVKM. V dropped 5 bases and J dropped 1; count of bases not matched to a gene: 8. Here the CDR3 DNA reads TGTGCCAGCAGTCCCGTGGGACAGGGCCTCCAAGAGACCCAGTACTTC. Translating it yields CASSPVGQGLQETQYF.